This T cell receptor (beta chain) appears in the sequencing data of a study of T cell responses to AZD1222 COVID-19 vaccine. The study, taken as a whole, reports: The sample set comprised mostly white British donors with more females, and clonal diversity was possibly underestimated. Seropositivity was recorded at baseline in only a handful of AZD1222 recipients. Repertoires were collected only later (after the peak T cell response had occurred). Two AZD1222 administrations were followed by greater Spike-specific TCR breadth and depth.

The germline CDR1 and CDR2 sequences are SGHTA and FQGNSA. Losses at the gene ends were 5 bases for V and 7 bases for J; bases not matched to a gene: 17. This CDR3 spans 16 amino acids. Data came from immunoSEQ multiplex PCR; TCRdb stores just in-frame clones and leaves some out. Among about 84,000 clones listed, 70% to 90% were seen once. Regarding this clone: Its antigen is unidentified.

The sample in question was peripheral blood, obtained 28 days after the second AZD1222 dose. The source of this sequence is an adult who received the AZD1222 COVID-19 vaccine. The chain recombines TRBV7-2 with TRBJ2-7; TRBD1 aligns across 7 bases. CDR3 sequence reads: CASSPSRTGRLGEQYF. CDR3 DNA: TGTGCCAGCAGCCCGTCCCGGACAGGACGTCTGGGGGAGCAGTACTTC.